This T cell receptor (beta chain) was identified during a study of shared clonotypes between healthy human individuals. This clone was detected only once. This table comes from immunoSEQ multiplex PCR, and its TCRdb copy is limited to in-frame clones, with some not included. The sample records 2 million to 2.5 million clones, roughly 93% being singletons. The ends were cut back, 5 bases at V and 0 bases at J, with 17 bases in the middle. The CDR3 covers 17 residues. Germline values: CDR1 SGHTA, CDR2 FQGNSA. The chain links TRBV7-2 to TRBJ1-3; D not certain. Specimen: naive CD4+ T cells from PBMCs. Documented subset: CD45RA+ positively selected. The receptor comes from a man younger than 35 in good health. Some clones in this sample may be carry-over from other donors' samples. The CDR3 here is CASSLLGRPSSGNTIYF. DNA for the CDR3: TGTGCCAGCAGCCTCCTCGGGAGGCCCAGCTCTGGAAACACCATATATTTT. The whole variable domain, filled in from reference TRBV7-2 and TRBJ1-3, reads GAGVSQSPSNKVTEKGKDVELRCDPISGHTALYWYRQSLGQGLEFLIYFQGNSAPDKSGLPSDRFSAERTGGSVSTLTIQRTQQEDSAVYLCASSLLGRPSSGNTIYFGEGSWLTVV.